This T cell receptor (beta chain) emerged from a study of beta chain features in type 1 diabetes. Across the study: Age, gender and cell yields were similar between patients and healthy donors.

Cell sorting via CD45RO/CCR7/CD25/CD127/CD95/CD27 was performed to obtain CD4+ naive, central memory, regulatory and stem cell-like memory cells. Reverse transcribing all isolated RNA meant expressed TCRB transcripts were sequenced. Some clones are missing from TCRdb's copy, which holds only in-frame ones; the method was immunoSEQ multiplex PCR. The repertoire has hundreds of thousands of clones, over 9.5% of them found once; the top ten carry around 0.037%. This clone was observed a few times. The antigen remains unidentified. Study results and caveats: The influence of HLA type on TCRB rearrangement stayed undetermined.

This CDR3 spans 14 amino acids. J gave up 4 bases and V 6 bases, and 6 bases lay outside the gene matches. In germline, CDR1 is LGHNT, CDR2 FRNRAP. Specimen: naive CD4+ T cells from blood. The chain links TRBV12-5 to TRBJ2-7, with 10 bases lining up with TRBD1. The receptor's source is a woman aged 18-29 years in good health. The CDR3 DNA reads as TGTGCTAGTGGATCCGGGACAGGGGAATACGAGCAGTACTTC. Amino acid sequence: CASGSGTGEYEQYF.